This record covers a single T cell receptor (beta chain). Under the authors' procedure: Amplification from reference gene primers served as the basis for estimated nucleated cell counts. TCRdb keeps only in-frame clones here, not all; method: immunoSEQ multiplex PCR. Clone size and the V and J calls come from that table; the DNA yielded D and trimming. The sample yields about 100,000 clones, over 75% seen once. The sample belongs to a study of blood T cell repertoires in COVID-19. Study-wide context: There were acute and convalescent COVID-19 samples, and they came from the United States, Italy and Spain. PBMCs, B-cell-depleted T cells, or T cells were the source of the cDNA or gDNA that made up the material.

The V gene's germline CDR1 is SGHAT and CDR2 FQNNGV. V was shortened by 3 bases and J by 3 bases, with 9 bases between the two germline ends. The CDR3 extends over 13 amino acids. This TCR was sampled from a young woman with acute or convalescent COVID-19. The rearrangement joins TRBV11-2 to TRBJ2-7; D is possibly TRBD2 (5 bases). The sample comprised peripheral blood. CDR3 loop: CASSFPGFYEQYF. DNA for the CDR3: TGTGCCAGCAGCTTCCCGGGATTCTACGAGCAGTACTTC.